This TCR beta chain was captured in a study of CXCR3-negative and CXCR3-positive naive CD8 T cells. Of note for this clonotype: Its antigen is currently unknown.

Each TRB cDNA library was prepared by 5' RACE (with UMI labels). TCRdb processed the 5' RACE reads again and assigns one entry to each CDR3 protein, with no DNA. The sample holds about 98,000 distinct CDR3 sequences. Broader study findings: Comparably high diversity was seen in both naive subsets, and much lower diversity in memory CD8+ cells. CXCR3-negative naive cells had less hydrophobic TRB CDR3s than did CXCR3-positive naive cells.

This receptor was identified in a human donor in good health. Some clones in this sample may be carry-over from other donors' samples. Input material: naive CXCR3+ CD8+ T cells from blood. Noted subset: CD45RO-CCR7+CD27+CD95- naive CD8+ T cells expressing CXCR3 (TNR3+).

The CDR3 reads CASVKVEGEPQHF. The chain has TRBV6-6 and TRBJ1-5; TCRdb indicates TRBD1, and absent DNA this call remains unverified. The CDR3 is made up of 13 amino acids. Germline CDR1 MNHNY, CDR2 SVGAGI (reference sequence).